The sequence of this T cell receptor beta chain was determined in a study of blood T cell repertoires in COVID-19. Study details: Specimens from acute and convalescent COVID-19 originated in the United States, Italy and Spain. From T cells, B-cell-depleted T cells, or PBMCs came the material, which was cDNA or gDNA.

This clone was seen more than once but under ten times. J was trimmed by 3 bases and V by 5 bases; bases with no gene match: 5. Germline V gene data show CDR1 as MNHNY and CDR2 as SVGAGI (reference sequence). This CDR3 is 17 amino acids long. Original handling: Reference gene primer amplification gave nucleated cell count estimates. Clones were read by immunoSEQ multiplex PCR, and TCRdb kept only the in-frame ones, dropping some. V, J and clone size are those of that table, while D and trimming were read from the DNA. Here the sample spans 200,000 or so clones, around 84% being singletons. This receptor was identified in a woman in her sixties who had recovered from COVID-19. The sample consisted of peripheral blood. This sequence joins TRBV6-6 and TRBJ2-2, with 14 positions matching TRBD2. CDR3 sequence reads: CASSRTGLAGDTGELFF. The CDR3 coding sequence is TGTGCCAGCAGTCGCACGGGACTAGCGGGAGACACCGGGGAGCTGTTTTTT.